One and the same sample provided the 32 T cell receptor beta chains below, sequenced in a study of T cells in Graves' hyperthyroidism and ophthalmopathy. The CDR3 regions of TCR beta were amplified from RNA transcripts. When the TCR CDR3 underwent first-round RT-PCR, the HTBI primer set was used. MiXCR, run by TCRdb on the multiplex PCR reads, gives a single entry per CDR3 protein. This table holds 450,000 to 650,000 distinct CDR3 sequences, under 20% found once. Sequencing was performed on blood. All receptors derive from a woman between 18 and 30 years old with Graves' ophthalmopathy.

In this sample, this clonotype turned up a few times. The chain is built from TRBV20-1 and TRBJ1-1; D remains unclear. Trimming stripped 8 bases from V and 0 bases from J, with 19 bases between. This CDR3 is built from 15 residues. Germline assignment: CDR1 DFQATT and CDR2 SNEGSKA (reference sequence). CDR3 sequence reads: CSSASYGPLNTEAFF. For the CDR3, the DNA is TGCAGTTCTGCCAGTTATGGACCGTTGAACACTGAAGCTTTCTTT.

V gene TRBV5-1 combines with J gene TRBJ1-4; no clear D gene. This CDR3 is 13 amino acids long. Germline assignment: CDR1 SGHRS and CDR2 YFSETQ. Trimming shortened V by 0 bases and J by 8 bases, and 8 bases separated the two germline ends. CDR3 in amino acids: CASSLESGEKLFF. The CDR3 nucleotides read TGCGCCAGCAGCTTGGAGTCGGGCGAAAAACTGTTTTTT.

This clonotype occurred once. The chain joins TRBV4-1 to TRBJ2-1; D is perhaps TRBD1 (5 bases). Trimming stripped 4 bases from V and 15 bases from J, with 25 bases between. This CDR3 has 15 residues. Germline V gene sequence: CDR1 MGHRA, CDR2 YSYEKL. The CDR3 spells CASSPATVSLTVPFF. In DNA, the CDR3 is TGCGCCAGCAGCCCCGCGACAGTATCGTTAACAGTACCGTTCTTC.

This clonotype was picked up a small number of times. V and J are TRBV2 and TRBJ2-2; possibly TRBD1 or TRBD2 for D (5 bases each). This CDR3 comprises 16 residues. The V end lost 7 bases, the J end lost 0 bases, and 15 bases lay between the germline ends. Germline V gene data show CDR1 as SNHLY and CDR2 as FYNNEI. CDR3 coding DNA: TGTGCCAGCAATGAGGGGCGAGGGACGAACACCGGGGAGCTGTTTTTT. Its protein product is CASNEGRGTNTGELFF. The full variable domain, rest sourced from reference TRBV2 and TRBJ2-2, is EPEVTQTPSHQVTQMGQEVILRCVPISNHLYFYWYRQILGQKVEFLVSFYNNEISEKSEIFDDQFSVERPDGSNFTLKIRSTKLEDSAMYFCASNEGRGTNTGELFFGEGSRLTVL.

This clonotype was observed a few times. One base away lies a much larger clone, so this may be a sequencing read error. The gene calls are TRBV28 and TRBJ1-5; D uncertain. Germline V gene lookup returns CDR1 MDHEN and CDR2 SYDVKM. The CDR3 contains 12 residues. Trimming took 8 bases from V and 1 from J, leaving 6 bases between them. This CDR3 is CASDSSNQPQHF. The CDR3 DNA reads TGTGCCAGCGATTCGAGCAATCAGCCCCAGCATTTT.

This sequence joins TRBV9 and TRBJ2-1; 10 nucleotides match TRBD1. The CDR3 totals 16 residues. The V segment lost 1 base and the J segment 2 bases; nucleotides outside the gene matches: 3. Germline CDR1 reads SGDLS; CDR2 reads YYNGEE. The CDR3 region is CASSVMDRGAYNEQFF. DNA for the CDR3: TGTGCCAGCAGCGTAATGGACAGGGGGGCCTACAATGAGCAGTTCTTC.

This clonotype was detected many times. The chain couples TRBV9 to TRBJ1-1; D gene unclear. The CDR3 length is 13 residues. Deletions cut 3 bases from V and 1 base from J, with 7 bases between. The germline CDR1 and CDR2 sequences are SGDLS and YYNGEE. CDR3 DNA sequence: TGTGCCAGCAGCGCCAGTACGAACACTGAAGCTTTCTTT. As protein: CASSASTNTEAFF.

The chain has TRBV20-1 and TRBJ2-2; 7 bases are a match to TRBD2. Unmatched junction bases numbered 7, after V lost 0 bases and J lost 3 bases. The CDR3 is 16 amino acids. The V gene's germline CDR1 is DFQATT and CDR2 SNEGSKA (reference sequence). The CDR3 sequence: CSARDGLADYTGELFF. The CDR3 coding sequence is TGCAGTGCTAGAGATGGGCTAGCGGACTACACCGGGGAGCTGTTTTTT.

This clonotype occurred many times. The CDR3 protein is CASSDRGETQYF. The CDR3 nucleotides read TGTGCCAGCAGTGATCGTGGGGAGACCCAGTACTTC. The chain carries TRBV6-1 and TRBJ2-5; D ambiguous. The CDR3 covers 12 residues. Germline V CDR1 and CDR2: MNHNS, SASEGT. V gave up 3 bases and J gave up 5 bases, with 7 bases separating them.

The chain is built from TRBV7-9 and TRBJ1-3; D uncertain. Germline V gives CDR1 SEHNR, CDR2 FQNEAQ (reference sequence). CDR3 length equals 15 residues. The V gene lost 5 bases and the J gene lost 2 bases, with 13 bases spanning the gap. The CDR3 DNA reads TGTGCCAGCAGCCCGGTGACTCATGCTGGAAACACCATATATTTT. Protein product: CASSPVTHAGNTIYF.

This clonotype has a count of ten or more. The rearrangement joins TRBV28 to TRBJ2-7; TRBD1 agrees at 8 bases. CDR1 is MDHEN and CDR2 is SYDVKM in the germline V gene. V gave up 3 bases and J gave up 6 bases; unmatched junction bases: 10. This CDR3 is built from 15 residues. The CDR3 region has the DNA TGTGCCAGCAGTTTTGGGCCCGCAGGGGGCCGCGAGCAGTACTTC. It codes for CASSFGPAGGREQYF.

This clonotype has at least ten counts. The genes are TRBV12-3 or TRBV12-4 and TRBJ2-1; 11 nucleotides match TRBD2. The CDR3 contains 16 residues. Germline trimming cut 6 bases from V and 0 bases from J; bases unmatched to any gene: 4. The CDR3 coding sequence is TGTGCCAGCAGCGGGACTAGCGGTCGCTCCTACAATGAGCAGTTCTTC. This gives the protein CASSGTSGRSYNEQFF.

V is TRBV28 and J is TRBJ2-3; no firm D call. The germline V and J ends were trimmed by 8 bases and 4 bases, with 13 bases remaining between them. The CDR3 loop spans 13 amino acids. Germline loops: CDR1 MDHEN, CDR2 SYDVKM. The CDR3 DNA is TGTGCCAGCGGTAAGGGTGCCGCAGATACGCAGTATTTT. It is translated as CASGKGAADTQYF.

In this sample, this clonotype turned up many times. CDR3 residues: CAWSGGRGNTEAFF. DNA of the CDR3: TGTGCCTGGAGTGGGGGCAGAGGAAACACTGAAGCTTTCTTT. V gene TRBV30 combines with J gene TRBJ1-1; weak D call: TRBD1 (5 bases). This CDR3 region has 14 residues. Trimming took off 1 base at V and 2 bases at J, with 11 bases between the two ends. Germline-derived CDR1 and CDR2 are GTSNPN and SVGIG (reference sequence).

As for this clonotype: A read error is possible here, since a much larger clone lies one base away. The chain carries TRBV30 and TRBJ2-6; D is ambiguous. V was clipped by 1 base and J by 6 bases, with 13 bases between them. Germline V lookup: CDR1 GTSNPN, CDR2 SVGIG (reference sequence). There are 15 residues in the CDR3. The CDR3 DNA sequence: TGTGCCTGGAGTGACCTCGACAAGCCGGCCAACGTCCTGACTTTC. It specifies CAWSDLDKPANVLTF.

At least ten counts were recorded for this clonotype. The V and J genes are TRBV2 and TRBJ1-6, with TRBD1 as a possible D gene (5 bases). CDR3 size: 16 residues. Looked up from germline, CDR1 is SNHLY and CDR2 is FYNNEI. V was pared by 7 bases and J by 0 bases, with 13 bases between. CDR3 nucleotides: TGTGCCAGCACCAGGAGGGGAAGCTCCTATAATTCACCCCTCCACTTT. This gives the protein CASTRRGSSYNSPLHF.

The rearrangement links TRBV7-2 to TRBJ2-3; 8 bases align to TRBD2. The CDR3 contains 16 residues. Germline V gene sequence: CDR1 SGHTA, CDR2 FQGNSA. The ends lost 5 bases at V and 0 bases at J; junction bases unmatched: 7. Here the CDR3 reads CASSPLTSGSTDTQYF. DNA for the CDR3: TGTGCCAGCAGCCCGTTAACTAGCGGAAGCACAGATACGCAGTATTTT.

Concerning this clonotype itself: A single base separates this from a much larger clone, so it may be a read error. The CDR3 region has the DNA TGTGCCAGCAATACGACAGGGAAAGGTAGCTACACCTTC. This gives the protein CASNTTGKGSYTF. The V call is TRBV27, the J call TRBJ1-2, with 7 bases matching TRBD1. The CDR3 has 13 residues. Per the germline V gene, CDR1 is MNHEY and CDR2 is SMNVEV (reference sequence). V trimming: 7 bases; J trimming: 9 bases; junction bases outside the gene matches: 11.

This clonotype came up many times. This chain uses TRBV24-1 with TRBJ2-7, with D perhaps TRBD1 (6 bases). Germline assignment: CDR1 KGHDR and CDR2 SFDVKD. The CDR3 length is 12 residues. V gave up 8 bases and J gave up 1 base, with 8 bases separating them. The CDR3 DNA follows: TGTGCCACCATGGGACAATCCTACGAGCAGTACTTC. Translation: CATMGQSYEQYF.

This clonotype was counted between two and nine times. This chain uses TRBV6-2 or TRBV6-3 with TRBJ1-2; D may be TRBD1 (5 bases). Germline lookup yields CDR1 MNHEY and CDR2 SVGEGT. Trimming took 6 bases from V and 4 from J, leaving 27 bases between them. The CDR3 loop spans 18 amino acids. CDR3 loop: CASRPLSGVNFSVYGYTF. In nucleotides, the CDR3 is TGTGCCAGCAGACCCCTTTCGGGGGTGAATTTTTCTGTCTATGGCTACACCTTC.

A few counts support this clonotype. The rearrangement joins TRBV7-2 to TRBJ1-1, with D perhaps TRBD1 (5 bases). The CDR3 consists of 17 residues. V was cut by 1 base and J by 1 base, with 16 bases left in between. Germline lookup yields CDR1 SGHTA and CDR2 FQGNSA. CDR3 coding DNA: TGTGCCAGCAGCTTAGAGCTGGGGGGACCAAAGAACACTGAAGCTTTCTTT. It is translated as CASSLELGGPKNTEAFF.

As for this clonotype: A read error is possible here, since a much larger clone lies one base away. The chain recombines TRBV3-1 with TRBJ1-1, with 7 positions matching TRBD1. CDR1 and CDR2 from the germline V gene are LGHDT and YNNKEL (reference sequence). CDR3 length: 14 amino acids. V shed 5 bases, J shed 3 bases, and the junction held 6 bases outside the gene matches. The CDR3 DNA is TGTGCCAGCAGCAAACAGGGGTCTCACACTGAAGCTTTCTTT. Translating it yields CASSKQGSHTEAFF.

This clonotype was seen more than once but under ten times. CDR3 residues: CSARSGNTGELFF. CDR3 in DNA: TGCAGTGCTAGGTCCGGGAACACCGGGGAGCTGTTTTTT. This chain links TRBV20-1 with TRBJ2-2; D call uncertain. Germline V gene lookup returns CDR1 DFQATT and CDR2 SNEGSKA (reference sequence). This CDR3 comprises 13 residues. V dropped 3 bases and J dropped 1 base, with 6 bases sitting between them.

The V gene is TRBV7-4, the J gene TRBJ1-2; tentatively, D is TRBD1 (5 bases). The ends were cut back, 5 bases at V and 8 bases at J, with 18 bases in the middle. The germline V gene encodes CDR1 SGHVT and CDR2 SQSDAQ. The CDR3 consists of 14 residues. CDR3 residues: CASSLPTESGGYTF. CDR3 DNA: TGTGCCAGCAGCCTCCCGACAGAAAGTGGCGGCTACACCTTC.

The table lists this clonotype with many counts. The chain couples TRBV11-2 to TRBJ2-2, with D hard to call. Germline lookup yields CDR1 SGHAT and CDR2 FQNNGV. The V and J ends lost 3 bases and 3 bases respectively, with 5 bases between them. The CDR3 is made up of 13 amino acids. This CDR3 is CASSFSHTGELFF. DNA of the CDR3: TGTGCCAGCAGCTTCAGTCACACCGGGGAGCTGTTTTTT.

This clonotype was recorded a few times. The chain is built from TRBV11-2 and TRBJ2-3; 7 positions match TRBD2. Germline CDR1 is SGHAT and CDR2 is FQNNGV. CDR3 length equals 18 residues. V lost 9 bases and J lost 4; bases outside the gene matches: 22. CDR3 nucleotides: TGTGCCAGTACCCCGGAACGGGGGGTCGGGCTTGGGGCAGATACGCAGTATTTT. The encoded protein is CASTPERGVGLGADTQYF.

This clonotype was seen only a few times. The chain recombines TRBV25-1 with TRBJ1-1, with D maybe TRBD1 (5 bases). Trimming stripped 6 bases from V and 5 bases from J, with 19 bases between. Germline V gene lookup returns CDR1 MGHDK and CDR2 SYGVNS. This CDR3 region has 15 residues. CDR3 sequence reads: CASRGGFPGTTEAFF. The CDR3 DNA follows: TGTGCCAGCAGGGGGGGGTTCCCAGGGACGACTGAAGCTTTCTTT.

This clonotype was found many times. The chain has TRBV6-1 and TRBJ2-5; D might be TRBD1 (6 bases). The CDR3 loop spans 14 amino acids. The V gene's germline CDR1 is MNHNS and CDR2 SASEGT. V was trimmed by 4 bases and J by 2 bases, leaving 11 bases between them. The CDR3, as DNA: TGTGCCAGCAGTGTATACAGGGAACAAGAGACCCAGTACTTC. This encodes CASSVYREQETQYF.

In this sample, this clonotype turned up a few times. A junction end diverges from the germline sequence, so it may reflect a read error. The chain employs TRBV28 and TRBJ2-5; TRBD2 might be the D (6 bases). The germline CDR1 and CDR2 sequences are MDHEN and SYDVKM. The CDR3 contains 13 residues. CDR3 region: CASSQGSRETQHF. DNA of the CDR3: TGTGCCAGCAGTCAGGGATCTCGGGAGACCCAGCACTTC.

This chain links TRBV12-3 or TRBV12-4 with TRBJ2-2, with 8 bases identical to TRBD1. The junction had 4 bases not matched to a gene; V was cut back by 3 bases and J by 4 bases. The CDR3 length is 15 residues. The CDR3 DNA sequence: TGTGCCAGCAGTTTTCTACAGGGGGGCACCGGGGAGCTGTTTTTT. Encoded protein: CASSFLQGGTGELFF.

This chain's CDR3 is CASLRDGAYNEQFF. The CDR3 bases are TGTGCCAGCCTACGGGACGGGGCCTACAATGAGCAGTTCTTC. The rearrangement links TRBV6-1 to TRBJ2-1, with D possibly being TRBD1 or TRBD2 (5 bases each). Germline V gives CDR1 MNHNS, CDR2 SASEGT. The V end lost 8 bases, the J end lost 2 bases, and 13 bases lay between the germline ends. The CDR3 consists of 14 residues.

The table lists this clonotype with a few counts. The rearrangement links TRBV10-3 to TRBJ2-5, with D perhaps assigned TRBD1 or TRBD2 (6 bases each). Germline V CDR1 and CDR2: ENHRY, SYGVKD. Trimming shortened V by 6 bases and J by 6 bases, and 14 bases separated the two germline ends. The CDR3 has 13 amino acids. CDR3 amino acids: CAIRTEGQQTQYF. CDR3 nucleotide sequence: TGTGCCATCAGGACGGAGGGACAACAGACCCAGTACTTC.